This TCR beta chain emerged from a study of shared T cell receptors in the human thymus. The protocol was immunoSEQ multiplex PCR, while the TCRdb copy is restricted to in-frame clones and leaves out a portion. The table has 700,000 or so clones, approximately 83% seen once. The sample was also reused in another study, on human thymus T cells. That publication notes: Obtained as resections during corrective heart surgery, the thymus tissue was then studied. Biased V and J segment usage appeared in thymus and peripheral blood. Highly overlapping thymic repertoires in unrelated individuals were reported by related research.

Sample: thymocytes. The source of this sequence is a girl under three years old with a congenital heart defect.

The CDR3 DNA is TGCGCCTCAACGGGGGGGCAGGCCAATGAGCAGTTCTTC. Protein product: CASTGGQANEQFF. The chain employs TRBV10-2 and TRBJ2-1; 8 bases are a match to TRBD2. Germline V gene lookup returns CDR1 WSHSY and CDR2 SAAADI. The CDR3 spans 13 residues. Trimming cost V 11 bases and J 6 bases; bases outside gene matches: 9.